This T cell receptor (beta chain) was found in a study of beta chain features in type 1 diabetes. Overall study findings and caveats: Within each of all four CD4+ subsets, Type 1 diabetes patients had TCRB CDR3s that were moderately but significantly shorter.

The germline gives CDR1 MNHEY, CDR2 SMNVEV (reference sequence). Trimming removed 5 bases from V and 0 bases from J; junction bases left unmatched: 2. The CDR3 runs 15 residues. Reverse transcription of all isolated RNA meant that expressed TCRB transcripts were sequenced. Method: immunoSEQ multiplex PCR; TCRdb's copy keeps in-frame clones and lacks some. Among fewer than 450,000 clones, roughly 13% were seen once, and the ten largest hold 0.013% to 0.015%. In the case of this clone: Its specificity is unknown.

The specimen sequenced was naive CD4+ T cells from blood. This TCR came from a woman between 18 and 29 years old with type 1 diabetes. J is TRBJ1-5 and V is TRBV27, with 9 bases that match TRBD1. The CDR3 region has the DNA TGTGCCAGCAGTCCACAGGGGGCTAGCAATCAGCCCCAGCATTTT. Amino acid sequence: CASSPQGASNQPQHF.